This TCR beta chain was documented in a study of T cell changes during pregnancy in multiple sclerosis. The table came from immunoSEQ multiplex PCR; TCRdb's copy has only in-frame clones and leaves some out. The data show 70,000 to 80,000 clones, about 93% seen once. This CDR3 contains 15 residues. Germline CDR1 reads SEHNR; CDR2 reads FQNEAQ (reference sequence). V lost 2 bases, J lost 10 bases, and 20 bases lay in between. The V call is TRBV7-9, the J call TRBJ1-1, with D perhaps matching TRBD1 (5 bases). Source: CD4+ T cells from peripheral blood mononuclear cells, taken before pregnancy. This TCR came from a female donor with multiple sclerosis, enrolled in a pregnancy study. Written as DNA, the CDR3 is TGTGCCAGCAGCTTACGGGGGGTTGGGGTTAGCGGAGCTTTCTTT. As protein: CASSLRGVGVSGAFF.